This T cell receptor (beta chain) was sequenced during a study of blood T cells in healthy people across ages. General study points: The study lacked donor CMV status, which possibly confounded expanded clonotype changes. In long-lived donors, naive CD4+ cell counts and diversity exceeded those of aged donors. As naive T cell percentage varied, TCR beta diversity correlated strongly with it.

Each sample provided at least 6 micrograms of extracted total RNA. There are many counts of this clonotype. No antigen is known for it. The V and J ends lost 5 bases and 8 bases, in that order; junction bases with no gene match: 11. The CDR3 has 15 residues. In germline, CDR1 is MNHEY, CDR2 SMNVEV (reference sequence). The use of a sample-barcoded 5' primer and a J-beta primer mix characterized a second PCR of about 7 to 12 cycles. TCRdb reprocessed the 5' RACE reads with MiXCR, giving one entry per CDR3 protein. The profile covers approximately 810,000 distinct CDR3 sequences, with 25% to 30% appearing a single time and approximately 15% taken by the ten largest.

Sequencing was done on a sample of blood. This receptor was identified in a woman aged 80 or over in good health. The genes are TRBV27 and TRBJ1-2, with TRBD1 identical over 10 bases. In DNA form, the CDR3 reads TGTGCCAGCAGTAAAGACAGGGGGCTCGGAGGGGGCTACACCTTC. It translates to CASSKDRGLGGGYTF.